This T cell receptor (beta chain) was documented in a study of T cells in Graves' hyperthyroidism and ophthalmopathy. Study-level information: Peripheral blood was drawn at first diagnosis, prior to all treatment. General observations from the study: Blood held most thyroid clonotypes expanded above 0.001 frequency.

This CDR3 is 18 amino acids long. Germline V gives CDR1 MDHEN, CDR2 SYDVKM. Trimming took 5 bases from V and 5 from J; bases not matched to a gene: 13. TCR beta CDR3 regions were amplified from RNA. The HTBI primer set served for first-round RT-PCR of the TCR CDR3. MiXCR, run by TCRdb on the multiplex PCR reads, gives a single entry per CDR3 protein. The table records around 390,000 distinct CDR3 sequences, more than 14% of them present only once. This clonotype has a count of ten or more. Its target is not known. The V and J genes are TRBV28 and TRBJ2-5; 14 bases map to TRBD2. This receptor was obtained from a woman in her 30s with Graves' ophthalmopathy. Sequenced material: blood. For the CDR3, the DNA is TGTGCCAGCAGTGAGACTAGCGGGGGGGTATTGTCAATTGAGACCCAGTACTTC. Its protein is CASSETSGGVLSIETQYF. The variable domain in full, completed from reference TRBV28 and TRBJ2-5, reads DVKVTQSSRYLVKRTGEKVFLECVQDMDHENMFWYRQDPGLGLRLIYFSYDVKMKEKGDIPEGYSVSREKKERFSLILESASTNQTSMYLCASSETSGGVLSIETQYFGPGTRLLVL.